Shown below are 19 T cell receptor beta chains from a single sample sequenced in a study of beta chain features in type 1 diabetes. The sequenced template was cDNA made from the entire isolated RNA. This table comes from immunoSEQ multiplex PCR, and its TCRdb copy is limited to in-frame clones, with some not included. This sample has hundreds of thousands of clones; over 10% occur once, and the top ten carry 0.015% to 0.02%. The sequenced sample was naive CD4+ T cells from blood. These receptors were collected from a man younger than 30 in good health.

This clone has just a few counts. The V gene is TRBV29-1, the J gene TRBJ2-7, with TRBD1 matching over 7 bases. CDR1 is SQVTM, CDR2 ANQGSEA, per germline. This CDR3 spans 12 amino acids. V lost 7 bases, J lost 3 bases, and 6 bases stayed unmatched. The chain's CDR3 is CSAMRQGYEQYF. The DNA for the CDR3 is TGCAGCGCCATGAGACAGGGCTACGAGCAGTACTTC.

This clone showed up just a few times. This chain uses TRBV5-6 with TRBJ2-6; D uncertain. In germline, CDR1 is SGHDT, CDR2 YYEEEE. The CDR3 runs 18 residues. The ends were cut back, 0 bases at V and 0 bases at J, with 13 bases in the middle. CDR3 DNA sequence: TGTGCCAGCAGCTTGGTCTCAACGTCGGGCTCTGGGGCCAACGTCCTGACTTTC. Translation gives CASSLVSTSGSGANVLTF.

This sequence joins TRBV6-5 and TRBJ1-2; 8 bases fit TRBD1. This CDR3 region has 12 residues. CDR1 and CDR2 (germline): MNHEY, SVGAGI. Trimming at V came to 10 bases and at J to 7 bases, leaving 8 bases not matched to a gene. CDR3 sequence reads: CAIQNDRGGYTF. The CDR3 DNA reads TGTGCCATCCAAAATGACAGGGGTGGCTACACCTTC.

V is TRBV7-2 and J is TRBJ2-5, with 10 positions matching TRBD2. Germline assignment: CDR1 SGHTA and CDR2 FQGNSA. V was pared by 4 bases and J by 5 bases, with 10 bases of the junction left unmatched. The CDR3 is 16 amino acids. CDR3: CASSWGLAGDYETQYF. The CDR3 DNA reads as TGTGCCAGCAGCTGGGGGCTAGCGGGAGATTATGAGACCCAGTACTTC.

This clone came up a few times. Its ends do not fully match the called genes, so a read error is possible. The rearrangement uses TRBV28 and TRBJ2-7; possibly TRBD2 for D (7 bases). This CDR3 region has 12 residues. Per germline, CDR1 MDHEN and CDR2 SYDVKM. CDR3 sequence reads: CASSPGGLPGVF. The CDR3 DNA reads as TGTGCCAGCAGTCCCGGGGGGCTTCCTGGCGTCTTC.

This rearrangement joins TRBV7-2 to TRBJ2-7; TRBD2 is a possible D gene (5 bases). The germline V gene has CDR1 SGHTA and CDR2 FQGNSA. The ends were cut back, 3 bases at V and 5 bases at J, with 14 bases in the middle. This CDR3 has 14 amino acids. The CDR3 is CASSFGLDRHEQYF. DNA of the CDR3: TGTGCCAGCAGCTTCGGACTCGATCGCCACGAGCAGTACTTC.

The chain uses TRBV29-1 and TRBJ2-7; tentatively, D is TRBD2 (6 bases). CDR1 and CDR2 (germline): SQVTM, ANQGSEA. CDR3 size: 13 residues. The ends were cut back, 6 bases at V and 3 bases at J, with 15 bases in the middle. CDR3 in amino acids: CSVTGRANYEQYF. In DNA form, the CDR3 reads TGCAGCGTGACCGGGAGAGCTAACTACGAGCAGTACTTC.

J is TRBJ1-2 and V is TRBV2; 7 nucleotides match TRBD1. J lost 4 bases, V lost 5 bases, and 10 bases had no gene match. The CDR3 length is 15 residues. Germline CDR1 is SNHLY and CDR2 is FYNNEI. The CDR3 DNA is TGTGCCAGCAGTTTTCTCGACAGGGCCAGCTATGGCTACACCTTC. Translating it yields CASSFLDRASYGYTF.

This clone was counted between two and nine times. The chain combines TRBV7-2 with TRBJ2-3, with D perhaps TRBD2 (5 bases). Trimming pared 5 bases from V and 2 bases from J, leaving 11 bases between. The CDR3 runs 14 residues. Per germline, CDR1 SGHTA and CDR2 FQGNSA. The CDR3 sequence is CASSESGITDTQYF. The CDR3 coding sequence is TGTGCCAGCAGCGAGTCCGGGATCACAGATACGCAGTATTTT.

This chain uses TRBV4-2 with TRBJ2-3; 11 bases fit TRBD1. This CDR3 is built from 18 residues. Germline V CDR1 and CDR2: LGHNA, YNFKEQ. V lost 4 bases to trimming and J lost 7 bases; unmatched junction nucleotides: 16. This CDR3 is CASSRDNPGQGVRNTQYF. For the CDR3, the DNA is TGTGCCAGCAGCCGAGATAACCCGGGACAGGGGGTTAGGAATACGCAGTATTTT.

V is TRBV7-3 and J is TRBJ1-1; no clear D. Trimming cost V 2 bases and J 0 bases, with 10 bases left between them. Germline CDR1 SGHTA, CDR2 FQGTGA. CDR3 length: 15 amino acids. The CDR3: CASSLDPVLNTEAFF. The DNA for the CDR3 is TGTGCCAGCAGCTTAGATCCGGTGCTGAACACTGAAGCTTTCTTT.

V gene TRBV30 combines with J gene TRBJ2-7; D remains unclear. CDR3 length: 12 amino acids. The germline gives CDR1 GTSNPN, CDR2 SVGIG (reference sequence). With 1 base removed from V and 4 bases from J, the gap between germline ends came to 8 bases. The CDR3 reads CAWSDVQYEQYF. DNA for the CDR3: TGTGCCTGGAGTGATGTCCAGTACGAGCAGTACTTC.

This clone has just a few counts. The V and J genes are TRBV4-2 and TRBJ2-1, with 7 bases matching TRBD2. Germline CDR1 LGHNA, CDR2 YNFKEQ. This CDR3 has 14 amino acids. V lost 6 bases to trimming and J lost 5 bases; unmatched junction nucleotides: 7. CDR3 in amino acids: CASRGLADNNEQFF. The CDR3 nucleotides are TGTGCCAGCAGAGGTCTAGCGGATAACAATGAGCAGTTCTTC.

The chain recombines TRBV7-8 with TRBJ1-1; unclear D gene. CDR3 length equals 13 residues. V was shortened by 2 bases and J by 11 bases, with 15 bases between the two germline ends. CDR1 SGHVS and CDR2 FQNEAQ come from the germline V gene. The CDR3 coding sequence is TGTGCCAGCAGCTTATCCGTCCGAGGGAAGGCTTTCTTT. Protein: CASSLSVRGKAFF.

This clone was seen only a few times. The sample contains more than one DNA sequence encoding this CDR3. The CDR3 DNA is TGTGCCAGCAGCCCCCGGACAGGGGGTGGCTACACCTTC. This encodes CASSPRTGGGYTF. This sequence joins TRBV7-2 and TRBJ1-2; TRBD1 matches 10 bases. After removal of 5 bases from V and 7 bases from J, the junction contained 4 bases not matched to a gene. The V gene's germline CDR1 is SGHTA and CDR2 FQGNSA. CDR3 length: 13 residues.

This clone was detected only a few times. This chain links TRBV7-9 with TRBJ2-1; 11 nucleotides line up with TRBD2. The CDR3 length is 15 residues. With V trimmed by 6 bases and J by 4 bases, 5 bases remained unmatched. Germline CDR1 and CDR2: SEHNR and FQNEAQ (reference sequence). The CDR3 spells CASSPLAGVYNEQFF. CDR3 DNA: TGTGCCAGCAGTCCACTAGCGGGGGTTTACAATGAGCAGTTCTTC.

The chain couples TRBV29-1 to TRBJ1-1, with a tentative D call TRBD1 (6 bases). Trimming stripped 6 bases from V and 1 base from J, with 6 bases between. This CDR3 spans 11 amino acids. The germline V gene has CDR1 SQVTM and CDR2 ANQGSEA. The CDR3 region has the DNA TGCAGCGTGGACAGGAACACTGAAGCTTTCTTT. Translation: CSVDRNTEAFF.

The CDR3, as DNA: TGTGCCTGGAGTGTAGGAGTTGGAAACACCATATATTTT. This translates into CAWSVGVGNTIYF. The chain recombines TRBV30 with TRBJ1-3, with D unclear. CDR3 length equals 13 residues. V was cut by 0 bases and J by 3 bases, with 6 bases left in between. CDR1 and CDR2 from the germline V gene are GTSNPN and SVGIG (reference sequence).

This clone has a handful of counts. CDR3 DNA sequence: TGTGCCAGCTCACCAACAGTCGGGACAGGGGTGGCGTACGGCGCGAACACTGAAGCTTTCTTT. Residues: CASSPTVGTGVAYGANTEAFF. The rearrangement uses TRBV18 and TRBJ1-1; 10 nucleotides align to TRBD1. The CDR3 runs 21 residues. Trimming cost V 2 bases and J 1 base; bases outside gene matches: 19. The germline CDR1 and CDR2 sequences are KGHSH and LQKENI.